This T cell receptor beta chain derives from a study of control samples from healthy donors and cancer patients. In germline, CDR1 is KGHDR, CDR2 SFDVKD. There are 12 residues in the CDR3. Between the trimmed V and J ends, which lost 6 bases and 7 bases, there was a span of 9 bases. Profiled with immunoSEQ multiplex PCR; TCRdb holds only in-frame clones, not every one. The profile shows more than 95,000 clones, about 90% of them singletons. The sequence was obtained from a man aged 55-75 years in good health. What was sequenced was blood. This chain links TRBV24-1 with TRBJ2-1; D is unclear. Here the CDR3 DNA reads TGTGCCACCAGTTCTGGGATGAATGAGCAGTTCTTC. Its translation: CATSSGMNEQFF.